The sequence of this T cell receptor (beta chain) was determined in a study of chemoradiotherapy in HPV16-positive cancers. As for the study in general: Candidate HPV-specific T-cell clones and common TCR motifs came from functional assays in two HPV16-positive patients.

This table comes from immunoSEQ multiplex PCR, and its TCRdb copy is limited to in-frame clones, with some not included. The data show over 10,000 clones, with more than 75% seen just once and about 2.2% held by the top ten. Trimming stripped 3 bases from V and 1 base from J, with 10 bases between. Germline V gene sequence: CDR1 SGHRS, CDR2 YFSETQ. The CDR3 is 15 residues long. Over chemoradiotherapy, repertoires were sampled more than once. General study points: Candidate HPV-specific clones and E7-related TCR motifs grew in tumor during treatment.

This clone was counted only a few times. Its specificity is unknown. This receptor was taken from a human donor with HPV-associated anogenital cancer. The material sequenced was blood, taken from a patient who underwent chemoradiotherapy. The rearrangement joins TRBV5-1 to TRBJ1-4, with D unclear. CDR3 amino acids: CASSSQPGTNEKLFF. DNA for the CDR3: TGCGCCAGCAGCTCTCAGCCTGGAACTAATGAAAAACTGTTTTTT.